A single sample is the source of the 29 T cell receptor beta chains below, sequenced in a study of blood T cell repertoires in COVID-19. The table came from immunoSEQ multiplex PCR; TCRdb's copy has only in-frame clones and leaves some out. The sample includes some 100,000 clones, approximately 89% of them seen just once. Sequencing input: peripheral blood. Receptors originate from a man aged 55 to 70 with acute or convalescent COVID-19.

The V call is TRBV5-1, the J call TRBJ1-6, with no clear D. The CDR3 extends over 16 amino acids. Trimming removed 1 base at V and 5 bases at J, with 13 bases between. Germline CDR1 and CDR2: SGHRS and YFSETQ. The CDR3 nucleotides are TGCGCCAGCAGCTTGTCCGGGTGGGTCAATAATTCACCCCTCCACTTT. This translates into CASSLSGWVNNSPLHF.

The V call is TRBV12-5, the J call TRBJ1-3, with D possibly TRBD1 on 6 matching bases. The V end lost 0 bases, the J end lost 7 bases, and 13 bases lay between the germline ends. Germline lookup yields CDR1 LGHNT and CDR2 FRNRAP. CDR3 length equals 15 residues. This CDR3 is CASGLVRGLRNTIYF. As DNA, the CDR3 is TGTGCTAGTGGTTTGGTGCGGGGGCTGCGCAACACCATATATTTT. The variable domain in full, completed from reference TRBV12-5 and TRBJ1-3, reads DARVTQTPRHKVTEMGQEVTMRCQPILGHNTVFWYRQTMMQGLELLAYFRNRAPLDDSGMPKDRFSAEMPDATLATLKIQPSEPRDSAVYFCASGLVRGLRNTIYFGEGSWLTVV.

J is TRBJ2-7 and V is TRBV28; perhaps TRBD1 as D (6 bases). Per germline, CDR1 MDHEN and CDR2 SYDVKM. V was pared by 1 base and J by 12 bases, with 13 bases between. The CDR3 has 12 residues. CDR3 DNA sequence: TGTGCCAGCAGTTTATACAGGGCGAACTTGTACTTC. Protein: CASSLYRANLYF. The variable domain in full, with the rest retrieved from reference TRBV28 and TRBJ2-7, is DVKVTQSSRYLVKRTGEKVFLECVQDMDHENMFWYRQDPGLGLRLIYFSYDVKMKEKGDIPEGYSVSREKKERFSLILESASTNQTSMYLCASSLYRANLYFGPGTRLTVT.

DNA for the CDR3: TGTGCCAGTAGTCCGCGACAGGGGGCTTACGAGCAGTACTTC. It yields the protein CASSPRQGAYEQYF. The chain links TRBV19 to TRBJ2-7; TRBD1 matches 10 bases. CDR3 length: 14 amino acids. After removal of 5 bases from V and 4 bases from J, the junction contained 5 bases not matched to a gene. The V gene's germline CDR1 is LNHDA and CDR2 SQIVND (reference sequence).

This chain joins TRBV5-1 and TRBJ2-3; 7 bases are shared with TRBD2. The V gene's germline CDR1 is SGHRS and CDR2 YFSETQ. Unmatched junction bases numbered 5, after V lost 2 bases and J lost 2 bases. The CDR3 runs 15 residues. CDR3 coding DNA: TGCGCCAGCAGCTTCACGGGAGGAAACACAGATACGCAGTATTTT. Its protein product is CASSFTGGNTDTQYF.

This rearrangement joins TRBV21-1 to TRBJ2-2; the table names TRBD2, a call not compared with the DNA. TRBV21-1 is a documented pseudogene. The CDR3 consists of 17 residues. The CDR3 bases are TGTGCCAGCAGCAAAGCGCTACTAGCGGTGGGTCACGGGGAGCTGTTTTTT. Protein sequence: CASSKALLAVGHGELFF.

The chain carries TRBV5-1 and TRBJ2-1; 7 nucleotides agree with TRBD2. The CDR3 is 15 residues long. V gave up 4 bases and J gave up 6 bases; unmatched junction bases: 10. CDR1 is SGHRS, CDR2 YFSETQ, per germline. The CDR3 spells CASSPTSSDANEQFF. CDR3 nucleotide sequence: TGCGCCAGCAGCCCGACTAGCAGCGACGCCAATGAGCAGTTCTTC.

V is TRBV5-8 and J is TRBJ2-1; TRBD2 matches 14 bases. V was pared by 4 bases and J by 8 bases, with 5 bases of the junction left unmatched. CDR3 length: 15 residues. Germline V CDR1 and CDR2: SGHTS, YDEGEE. The CDR3 region is CASSQGLAGVDEQFF. CDR3 DNA sequence: TGTGCCAGCAGCCAGGGACTAGCGGGAGTGGATGAGCAGTTCTTC.

The V gene is TRBV18, the J gene TRBJ2-7, with 7 bases lining up with TRBD2. The CDR3 loop spans 16 amino acids. CDR1 is KGHSH and CDR2 is LQKENI in the germline V gene. V gave up 0 bases and J gave up 0 bases; unmatched junction bases: 5. The CDR3, as DNA: TGTGCCAGCTCACCACCGCCTAGCGGCCCCTCCTACGAGCAGTACTTC. Amino acid sequence: CASSPPPSGPSYEQYF.

The rearrangement joins TRBV7-2 to TRBJ2-7; 7 bases map to TRBD2. Unmatched junction bases numbered 2, after V lost 3 bases and J lost 0 bases. The CDR3 runs 14 residues. Germline V gives CDR1 SGHTA, CDR2 FQGNSA. The chain's CDR3 is CASSFGGSSYEQYF. CDR3 nucleotides: TGTGCCAGCAGCTTTGGCGGGAGCTCCTACGAGCAGTACTTC.

The V and J genes are TRBV5-8 and TRBJ1-2; 9 bases map to TRBD1. Trimming removed 3 bases from V and 8 bases from J; junction bases left unmatched: 8. The CDR3 is 14 residues long. Germline CDR1 SGHTS, CDR2 YDEGEE. CDR3 amino acids: CASSSSQGAKGYTF. The CDR3, as DNA: TGTGCCAGCAGCTCCTCACAGGGGGCGAAGGGCTACACCTTC.

This clone occurred once. The chain employs TRBV27 and TRBJ2-1; the D gene is possibly TRBD2 (6 bases). Germline loops: CDR1 MNHEY, CDR2 SMNVEV (reference sequence). CDR3 size: 15 residues. The V and J ends lost 2 bases and 7 bases respectively, with 15 bases between them. The CDR3 DNA sequence: TGTGCCAGCAGTTTACCTAGCGCCCTTGGGAATGAGCAGTTCTTC. Translated, it gives CASSLPSALGNEQFF.

Worth noting for this clone: Additional DNA sequences in this sample encode the identical CDR3. This chain uses TRBV5-1 with TRBJ1-5, with a possible D match to TRBD1 (5 bases). Germline CDR1 is SGHRS and CDR2 is YFSETQ. The CDR3 is made up of 15 amino acids. Trimming shortened V by 0 bases and J by 7 bases, and 14 bases separated the two germline ends. The CDR3, as DNA: TGCGCCAGCAGCTTGGAGGGGCAGGGAGGACAGCCCCAGCATTTT. Translated: CASSLEGQGGQPQHF.

The rearrangement joins TRBV7-8 to TRBJ1-4; 8 bases agree with TRBD1. After removal of 5 bases from V and 8 bases from J, the junction contained 13 bases not matched to a gene. This CDR3 comprises 16 residues. Germline V gene data show CDR1 as SGHVS and CDR2 as FQNEAQ. CDR3 bases: TGTGCCAGCAGCCAATCCCGGGACAGGCCTTGGGAAAAACTGTTTTTT. This translates into CASSQSRDRPWEKLFF. Supplemented by reference TRBV7-8 and TRBJ1-4, the full variable domain reads GAGVSQSPRYKVAKRGQDVALRCDPISGHVSLFWYQQALGQGPEFLTYFQNEAQLDKSGLPSDRFFAERPEGSVSTLKIQRTQQEDSAVYLCASSQSRDRPWEKLFFGSGTQLSVL.

The rearrangement uses TRBV27 and TRBJ2-2, with D possibly TRBD2 on 5 matching bases. The CDR3 totals 16 residues. V was pared by 0 bases and J by 9 bases, with 17 bases between. Germline loops: CDR1 MNHEY, CDR2 SMNVEV (reference sequence). In DNA, the CDR3 is TGTGCCAGCAGTTTATCGAGGGATAGCCCCCTGAGGGAGCTGTTTTTT. As protein: CASSLSRDSPLRELFF.

This rearrangement joins TRBV9 to TRBJ1-5; 7 nucleotides align to TRBD1. Germline V CDR1 and CDR2: SGDLS, YYNGEE. There are 15 residues in the CDR3. V shed 3 bases and J 4 bases; nucleotides not matched to a gene: 7. The CDR3 loop is CASSEGAGVNQPQHF. CDR3 nucleotide sequence: TGTGCCAGCAGCGAGGGGGCAGGGGTGAATCAGCCCCAGCATTTT.

V usage is TRBV7-2 and J usage is TRBJ2-1; unclear D gene. Trimming cost V 4 bases and J 3 bases, with 13 bases left between them. The CDR3 runs 15 residues. Germline V CDR1 and CDR2: SGHTA, FQGNSA. CDR3 sequence (DNA): TGTGCCAGCAGCTCAGCGCCGTCCGGCTACAATGAGCAGTTCTTC. This gives the protein CASSSAPSGYNEQFF.

This clone turned up a few times. The chain recombines TRBV14 with TRBJ2-1; D is unresolved. This CDR3 is built from 15 residues. The V gene lost 4 bases and the J gene lost 5 bases, with 15 bases spanning the gap. Looked up from germline, CDR1 is SGHDN and CDR2 is FVKESK. The CDR3 nucleotides read TGTGCCAGCAGCCCCTCAAGTGGAGCAAACAATGAGCAGTTCTTC. Protein sequence: CASSPSSGANNEQFF.

This chain joins TRBV5-1 and TRBJ1-4; D unclear. V dropped 4 bases and J dropped 0 bases, with 10 bases sitting between them. The CDR3 contains 15 residues. Germline V gene data show CDR1 as SGHRS and CDR2 as YFSETQ. The CDR3 reads CASSTGPATNEKLFF. The CDR3 DNA sequence: TGCGCCAGCAGCACTGGGCCCGCAACTAATGAAAAACTGTTTTTT.

This chain joins TRBV28 and TRBJ2-1; 10 bases line up with TRBD2. Losses at the gene ends were 6 bases for V and 11 bases for J; bases not matched to a gene: 4. This CDR3 spans 12 amino acids. Germline V gene lookup returns CDR1 MDHEN and CDR2 SYDVKM. CDR3 DNA sequence: TGTGCCAGCAGCACGACTAGCGGGCAGCAGTTCTTC. Amino acids: CASSTTSGQQFF. Together with reference TRBV28 and TRBJ2-1, the CDR3 gives the full variable domain: DVKVTQSSRYLVKRTGEKVFLECVQDMDHENMFWYRQDPGLGLRLIYFSYDVKMKEKGDIPEGYSVSREKKERFSLILESASTNQTSMYLCASSTTSGQQFFGPGTRLTVL.

The chain combines TRBV24-1 with TRBJ2-5, with D possibly TRBD1 on 5 matching bases. Germline lookup yields CDR1 KGHDR and CDR2 SFDVKD. This CDR3 comprises 15 residues. Trimming stripped 0 bases from V and 5 bases from J, with 12 bases between. CDR3 loop: CATSDLQQGEETQYF. In DNA form, the CDR3 reads TGTGCCACCAGTGATTTGCAGCAGGGTGAGGAGACCCAGTACTTC.

V and J are TRBV5-1 and TRBJ2-7, with D possibly being TRBD2 (6 bases). In germline, CDR1 is SGHRS, CDR2 YFSETQ. Trimming stripped 5 bases from V and 5 bases from J, with 14 bases between. This CDR3 has 13 residues. The CDR3 reads CASRPTPGDEQYV. Here the CDR3 DNA reads TGCGCCAGCAGACCGACCCCGGGGGACGAGCAGTACGTC.

The chain couples TRBV12-2 to TRBJ2-7; TRBD2 reflects the table's D call only, with no check against the DNA. TRBV12-2 is reported as a pseudogene. The CDR3 consists of 24 residues. The CDR3, as DNA: TGTGCAAGTCGCTTACAGGTATGGAGTTGGGCCGATAAAGGGTGGGGGAAGGAGGGGTACGAGCAGTACGTC. Translation gives CASRLQVWSWADKGWGKEGYEQYV.

The V and J genes are TRBV18 and TRBJ2-1; D might be TRBD1 (7 bases). The V end was cut by 2 bases, the J end by 7 bases, with 15 bases between. Germline CDR1 is KGHSH and CDR2 is LQKENI. The CDR3 consists of 15 residues. The CDR3 loop is CASSPGGGLLNEQFF. DNA for the CDR3: TGTGCCAGCTCACCAGGAGGGGGCCTACTAAATGAGCAGTTCTTC. The variable domain in full, with the rest retrieved from reference TRBV18 and TRBJ2-1, is NAGVMQNPRHLVRRRGQEARLRCSPMKGHSHVYWYRQLPEEGLKFMVYLQKENIIDESGMPKERFSAEFPKEGPSILRIQQVVRGDSAAYFCASSPGGGLLNEQFFGPGTRLTVL.

This rearrangement joins TRBV28 to TRBJ2-7; D gene uncertain. Germline assignment: CDR1 MDHEN and CDR2 SYDVKM. The V gene lost 5 bases and the J gene lost 2 bases, with 16 bases spanning the gap. The length of the CDR3 is 15 residues. DNA of the CDR3: TGTGCCAGCAGTACGCCGGGTCTGCCTACCTACGAGCAGTACTTC. Translated, it gives CASSTPGLPTYEQYF.

The chain couples TRBV5-1 to TRBJ2-2, with D perhaps matching TRBD2 (6 bases). Trimming removed 4 bases at V and 4 bases at J, with 17 bases between. CDR3 size: 16 residues. Germline V CDR1 and CDR2: SGHRS, YFSETQ. CDR3 in amino acids: CASSAPGRRVTGELFF. CDR3 DNA sequence: TGCGCCAGCAGCGCCCCGGGTAGGAGGGTCACCGGGGAGCTGTTTTTT.

V and J are TRBV18 and TRBJ2-7, with TRBD1 as a possible D gene (6 bases). The V gene lost 6 bases and the J gene lost 5 bases, with 11 bases spanning the gap. The CDR3 is 12 amino acids. Germline lookup yields CDR1 KGHSH and CDR2 LQKENI. CDR3: CASSVQGNEQYV. Here the CDR3 DNA reads TGTGCCAGCTCTGTACAGGGCAACGAGCAGTACGTC.

V is TRBV5-1 and J is TRBJ2-2; 7 bases map to TRBD2. CDR1 and CDR2 from the germline V gene are SGHRS and YFSETQ. The CDR3 runs 17 residues. With V trimmed by 4 bases and J by 2 bases, 11 bases remained unmatched. The CDR3: CASSPVGAGFNTGELFF. As DNA, the CDR3 is TGCGCCAGCAGCCCCGTGGGAGCGGGGTTCAACACCGGGGAGCTGTTTTTT.

The chain employs TRBV11-2 and TRBJ1-4, with 11 bases that match TRBD1. The junction had 12 bases not matched to a gene; V was cut back by 5 bases and J by 7 bases. This CDR3 has 17 amino acids. CDR1 is SGHAT, CDR2 FQNNGV, per germline. CDR3 nucleotides: TGTGCCAGCAGCCTCGTCAGGACAGGGGGCTTTGGTGAAAAACTGTTTTTT. Encoded protein: CASSLVRTGGFGEKLFF.